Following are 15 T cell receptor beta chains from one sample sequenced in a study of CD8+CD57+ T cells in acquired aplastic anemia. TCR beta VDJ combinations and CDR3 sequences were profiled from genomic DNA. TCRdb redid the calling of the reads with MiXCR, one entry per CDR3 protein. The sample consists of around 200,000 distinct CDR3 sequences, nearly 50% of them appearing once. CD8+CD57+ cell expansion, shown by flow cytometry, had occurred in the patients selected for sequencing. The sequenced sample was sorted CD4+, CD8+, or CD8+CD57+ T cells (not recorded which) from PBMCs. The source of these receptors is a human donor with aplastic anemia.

The CDR3 loop reads CASSLAGQRNAEAFF. The CDR3 DNA reads as TGCGCCAGCAGCTTGGCCGGGCAGAGAAACGCTGAAGCTTTCTTT. V is TRBV5-1 and J is TRBJ1-1; no firm D call. The CDR3 spans 15 residues. The V end lost 0 bases, the J end lost 6 bases, and 15 bases lay between the germline ends. Per the germline V gene, CDR1 is SGHRS and CDR2 is YFSETQ.

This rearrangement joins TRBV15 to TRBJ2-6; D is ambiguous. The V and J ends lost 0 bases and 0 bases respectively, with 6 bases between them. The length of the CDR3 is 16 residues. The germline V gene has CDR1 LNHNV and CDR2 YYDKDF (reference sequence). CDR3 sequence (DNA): TGTGCCACCAGCAGAGAGACGGGCTCTGGGGCCAACGTCCTGACTTTC. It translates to CATSRETGSGANVLTF. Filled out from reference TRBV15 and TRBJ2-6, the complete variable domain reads DAMVIQNPRYQVTQFGKPVTLSCSQTLNHNVMYWYQQKSSQAPKLLFHYYDKDFNNEADTPDNFQSRRPNTSFCFLDIRSPGLGDTAMYLCATSRETGSGANVLTFGAGSRLTVL.

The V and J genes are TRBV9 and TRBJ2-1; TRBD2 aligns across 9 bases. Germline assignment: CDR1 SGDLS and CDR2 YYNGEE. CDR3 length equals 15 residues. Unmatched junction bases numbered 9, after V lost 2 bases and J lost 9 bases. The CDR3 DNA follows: TGTGCCAGCAGCGTTCAGGCGGGGGGGGCCCCTGAGCAGTTCTTC. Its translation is CASSVQAGGAPEQFF.

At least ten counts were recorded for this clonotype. The CDR3 reads CSATRGGYNEQFF. The CDR3 region has the DNA TGCAGTGCTACGCGGGGGGGGTACAATGAGCAGTTCTTC. The V gene is TRBV20-1, the J gene TRBJ2-1; TRBD2 agrees at 9 bases. The junction had 2 bases not matched to a gene; V was cut back by 4 bases and J by 4 bases. Germline loops: CDR1 DFQATT, CDR2 SNEGSKA (reference sequence). CDR3 length: 13 residues.

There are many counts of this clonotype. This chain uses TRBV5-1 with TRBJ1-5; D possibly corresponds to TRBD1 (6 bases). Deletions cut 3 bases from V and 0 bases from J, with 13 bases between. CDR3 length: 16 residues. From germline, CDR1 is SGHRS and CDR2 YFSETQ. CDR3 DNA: TGCGCCAGCAGCTCCCACACAGGGAATAGCAATCAGCCCCAGCATTTT. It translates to CASSSHTGNSNQPQHF.

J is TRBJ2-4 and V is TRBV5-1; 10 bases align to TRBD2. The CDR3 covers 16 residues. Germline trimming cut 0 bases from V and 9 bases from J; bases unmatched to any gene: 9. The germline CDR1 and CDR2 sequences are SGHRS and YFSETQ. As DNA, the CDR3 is TGCGCCAGCAGCTTGGGTCAAGCGGGGGGGCCGGGCATTCAGTACTTC. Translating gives CASSLGQAGGPGIQYF.

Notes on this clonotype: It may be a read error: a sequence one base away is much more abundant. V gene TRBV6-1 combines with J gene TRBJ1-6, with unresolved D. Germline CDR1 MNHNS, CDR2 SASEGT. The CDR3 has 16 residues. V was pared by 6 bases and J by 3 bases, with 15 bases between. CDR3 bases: TGTGCCAGCAGCCCCCAGGTCCCCCTCTATAATTCACCCCTCCACTTT. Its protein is CASSPQVPLYNSPLHF.

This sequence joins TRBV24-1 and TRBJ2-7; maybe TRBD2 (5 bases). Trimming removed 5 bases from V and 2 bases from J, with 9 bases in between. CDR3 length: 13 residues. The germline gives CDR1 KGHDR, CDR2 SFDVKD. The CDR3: CATSGTGTYEQYF. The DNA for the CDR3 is TGTGCCACCAGTGGAACCGGGACCTACGAGCAGTACTTC.

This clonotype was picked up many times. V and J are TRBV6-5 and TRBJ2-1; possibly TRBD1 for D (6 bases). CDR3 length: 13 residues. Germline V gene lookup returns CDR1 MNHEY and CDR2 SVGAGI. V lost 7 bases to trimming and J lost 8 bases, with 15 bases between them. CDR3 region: CASNRVSGDEQFF. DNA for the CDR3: TGTGCCAGCAACAGGGTATCAGGGGATGAGCAGTTCTTC.

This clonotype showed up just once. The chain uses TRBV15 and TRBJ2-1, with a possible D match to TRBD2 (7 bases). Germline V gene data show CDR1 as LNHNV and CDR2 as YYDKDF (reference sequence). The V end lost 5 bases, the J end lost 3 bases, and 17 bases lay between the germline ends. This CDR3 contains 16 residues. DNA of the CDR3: TGTGCCACCAGCGACGGAGGGCGGGGGCTCTACAATGAGCAGTTCTTC. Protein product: CATSDGGRGLYNEQFF.

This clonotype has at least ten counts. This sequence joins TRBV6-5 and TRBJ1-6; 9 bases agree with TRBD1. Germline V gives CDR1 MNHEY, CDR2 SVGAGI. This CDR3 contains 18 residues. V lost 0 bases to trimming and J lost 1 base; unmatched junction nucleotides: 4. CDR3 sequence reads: CASSYSTTGGSYNSPLHF. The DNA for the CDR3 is TGTGCCAGCAGTTACTCGACGACAGGGGGGTCCTATAATTCACCCCTCCACTTT.

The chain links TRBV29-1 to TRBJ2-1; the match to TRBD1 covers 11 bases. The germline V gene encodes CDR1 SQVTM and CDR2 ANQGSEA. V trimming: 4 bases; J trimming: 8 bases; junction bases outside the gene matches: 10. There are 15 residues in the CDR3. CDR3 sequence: CSVGGTGGVGDEQFF. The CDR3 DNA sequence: TGCAGCGTTGGGGGGACAGGGGGGGTTGGGGATGAGCAGTTCTTC.

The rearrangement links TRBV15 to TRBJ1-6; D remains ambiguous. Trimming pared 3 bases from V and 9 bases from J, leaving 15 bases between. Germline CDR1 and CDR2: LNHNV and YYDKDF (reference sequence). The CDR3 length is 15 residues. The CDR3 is CATSSSGSGSSPLHF. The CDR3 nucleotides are TGTGCCACCAGCAGTTCGGGGTCTGGTAGTTCACCCCTCCACTTT.

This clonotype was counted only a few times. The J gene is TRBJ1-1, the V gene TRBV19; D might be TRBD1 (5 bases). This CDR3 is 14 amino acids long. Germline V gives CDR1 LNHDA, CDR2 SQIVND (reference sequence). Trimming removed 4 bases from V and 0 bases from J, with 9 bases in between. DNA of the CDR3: TGTGCCAGTAGTAGCAGGGAAATGAACACTGAAGCTTTCTTT. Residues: CASSSREMNTEAFF.

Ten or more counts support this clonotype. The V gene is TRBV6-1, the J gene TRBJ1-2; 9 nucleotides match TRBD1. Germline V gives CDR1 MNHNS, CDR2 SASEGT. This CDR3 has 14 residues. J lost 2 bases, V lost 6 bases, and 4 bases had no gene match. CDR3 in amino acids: CASRGTGRNYGYTF. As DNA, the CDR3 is TGTGCCAGCAGAGGGACAGGGCGAAACTATGGCTACACCTTC.